What follows are 20 T cell receptor beta chains derived from one specimen sequenced in a study of CD8+CD57+ T cells in acquired aplastic anemia. Patients picked for sequencing had shown CD8+CD57+ cell expansion detected by flow cytometry. The template used for profiling TCR beta VDJ and CDR3 was genomic DNA. TCRdb re-called the reads through MiXCR, storing one row per CDR3 protein. Here the sample spans hundreds of thousands of distinct CDR3 sequences, more than 25% being singletons. The sequencing input was sorted CD4+, CD8+, or CD8+CD57+ T cells (not recorded which) from PBMCs. The receptors come from a human donor with aplastic anemia.

The chain recombines TRBV19 with TRBJ1-2, with D uncertain. This CDR3 has 14 amino acids. The V gene lost 5 bases and the J gene lost 3 bases, with 13 bases spanning the gap. Per germline, CDR1 LNHDA and CDR2 SQIVND (reference sequence). The CDR3 reads CASSRPSAHYGYTF. The CDR3 nucleotides are TGTGCCAGTAGTCGGCCCAGCGCTCACTATGGCTACACCTTC.

At least ten counts were recorded for this clonotype. V usage is TRBV7-8 and J usage is TRBJ1-2; 8 bases are shared with TRBD1. The CDR3 has 14 residues. Germline assignment: CDR1 SGHVS and CDR2 FQNEAQ. With 7 bases clipped from V and 7 bases from J, the junction kept 11 bases outside the gene matches. The CDR3 reads CASNNPGTGRGYTF. DNA of the CDR3: TGTGCCAGCAACAACCCCGGGACAGGACGTGGCTACACCTTC.

The V call is TRBV5-8, the J call TRBJ1-1; D ambiguous. Trimming cost V 1 base and J 7 bases, with 8 bases left between them. Per germline, CDR1 SGHTS and CDR2 YDEGEE. The length of the CDR3 is 12 residues. The CDR3 nucleotides are TGTGCCAGCAGCTTGAATATGGGTGAAGCTTTCTTT. Its translation is CASSLNMGEAFF. Variable domain in full (rest from reference TRBV5-8 and TRBJ1-1): EAGVTQSPTHLIKTRGQQATLRCSPISGHTSVYWYQQALGLGLQFLLWYDEGEERNRGNFPPRFSGRQFPNYSSELNVNALELEDSALYLCASSLNMGEAFFGQGTRLTVV.

CDR3 region: CASSLYAAGRSYEQYF. DNA of the CDR3: TGTGCCAGCAGTTTATACGCGGCAGGGCGCTCTTACGAGCAGTACTTC. This sequence joins TRBV27 and TRBJ2-7, with D possibly matching TRBD1 (5 bases). Germline-derived CDR1 and CDR2 are MNHEY and SMNVEV (reference sequence). The CDR3 runs 16 residues. V was shortened by 1 base and J by 4 bases, with 17 bases between the two germline ends.

This clonotype was recorded a few times. V and J are TRBV2 and TRBJ2-1, with D perhaps TRBD1 (6 bases). V lost 7 bases and J lost 4, with 14 bases in between. This CDR3 region has 14 residues. The germline V gene has CDR1 SNHLY and CDR2 FYNNEI. CDR3 in DNA: TGTGCCAGCAATATGCGACAGGTGTACAATGAGCAGTTCTTC. As protein: CASNMRQVYNEQFF.

The chain employs TRBV5-1 and TRBJ1-1, with a weak D call TRBD1 (6 bases). Germline V gene sequence: CDR1 SGHRS, CDR2 YFSETQ. The V gene lost 3 bases and the J gene lost 1 base, with 10 bases spanning the gap. The CDR3 consists of 14 residues. The DNA for the CDR3 is TGCGCCAGCAGCTGGAGGACAGAGAACACTGAAGCTTTCTTT. Translation gives CASSWRTENTEAFF.

The DNA for the CDR3 is TGTGCCAGCAGTTTTAGCAGCTATAGCAATCAGCCCCAGCATTTT. Translated, it gives CASSFSSYSNQPQHF. This sequence joins TRBV12-3 or TRBV12-4 and TRBJ1-5; D gene ambiguous. This CDR3 has 15 residues. The ends were cut back, 3 bases at V and 0 bases at J, with 9 bases in the middle.

The chain employs TRBV19 and TRBJ2-2; TRBD1 matches at 8 bases. The CDR3 contains 14 residues. CDR1 and CDR2 (germline): LNHDA, SQIVND (reference sequence). With V trimmed by 5 bases and J by 2 bases, 1 base remained unmatched. The CDR3 protein is CASSGQGNTGELFF. DNA of the CDR3: TGTGCCAGTAGTGGACAGGGTAACACCGGGGAGCTGTTTTTT.

This clonotype occurred once. The chain couples TRBV20-1 to TRBJ2-7, with D tentatively TRBD2 (6 bases). V shed 5 bases and J shed 4 bases, with 27 bases lying between them. Germline-derived CDR1 and CDR2 are DFQATT and SNEGSKA (reference sequence). This CDR3 is 17 amino acids long. CDR3 protein: CSARKGETSPFSYEQYF. The CDR3 coding sequence is TGCAGTGCTCGAAAGGGAGAGACTAGTCCGTTTTCTTACGAGCAGTACTTC.

This clonotype was counted a few times. The V gene is TRBV30, the J gene TRBJ1-2; 9 nucleotides align to TRBD1. CDR1 GTSNPN and CDR2 SVGIG come from the germline V gene (reference sequence). The CDR3 sequence is 14 residues long. The V gene end was trimmed by 0 bases and the J gene end by 10 bases; junction bases not matched to a gene: 9. The chain's CDR3 is CAWSVAGTGSLYTF. The CDR3 coding sequence is TGTGCCTGGAGTGTGGCCGGGACAGGGAGTCTCTACACCTTC.

This clonotype was observed at least ten times. The V gene is TRBV2, the J gene TRBJ1-2; D may be TRBD1 (6 bases). Germline-derived CDR1 and CDR2 are SNHLY and FYNNEI. Trimming cost V 5 bases and J 8 bases, with 12 bases left between them. This CDR3 has 12 residues. DNA of the CDR3: TGTGCCAGCAGTCCTGGAGACAGGGGCTACACCTTC. It encodes CASSPGDRGYTF.

This clonotype has just one count. The chain employs TRBV2 and TRBJ1-2, with 8 bases identical to TRBD1. V shed 4 bases and J 8 bases; nucleotides not matched to a gene: 9. CDR1 and CDR2 from the germline V gene are SNHLY and FYNNEI. The CDR3 covers 14 residues. Written as DNA, the CDR3 is TGTGCCAGCAGTGTACGGACAGGGAGAAGGGGCTACACCTTC. Residues: CASSVRTGRRGYTF.

The gene calls are TRBV15 and TRBJ1-2; TRBD1 might be the D (6 bases). The CDR3 has 16 amino acids. CDR1 and CDR2 (germline): LNHNV, YYDKDF (reference sequence). V was shortened by 0 bases and J by 8 bases, with 19 bases between the two germline ends. CDR3 sequence reads: CATSRDLPSGAGGYTF. The CDR3 nucleotides are TGTGCCACCAGCAGAGATCTTCCGTCAGGGGCAGGGGGCTACACCTTC. Combining the CDR3 with reference TRBV15 and TRBJ1-2 gives the whole variable domain DAMVIQNPRYQVTQFGKPVTLSCSQTLNHNVMYWYQQKSSQAPKLLFHYYDKDFNNEADTPDNFQSRRPNTSFCFLDIRSPGLGDTAMYLCATSRDLPSGAGGYTFGSGTRLTVV.

CDR3 residues: CASSQDGGSRNTIYF. The CDR3 nucleotides read TGCGCCAGCAGCCAAGACGGGGGCTCCAGAAACACCATATATTTT. The gene calls are TRBV4-3 and TRBJ1-3, with D maybe TRBD1 (6 bases). Trimming removed 0 bases from V and 5 bases from J, with 11 bases in between. The CDR3 runs 15 residues. The germline CDR1 and CDR2 sequences are LGHNA and YSLEER.

This chain joins TRBV25-1 and TRBJ1-2, with 9 bases that match TRBD1. Looked up from germline, CDR1 is MGHDK and CDR2 is SYGVNS. J lost 8 bases, V lost 8 bases, and 12 bases had no gene match. CDR3 length equals 14 residues. CDR3 nucleotide sequence: TGTGCCAGCTCACCATACAGGGGGCGTGAGGGCTACACCTTC. This translates into CASSPYRGREGYTF.

This clonotype has a handful of counts. The genes are TRBV3-1 and TRBJ1-3, with D possibly matching TRBD1 (5 bases). V dropped 1 base and J dropped 1 base, with 8 bases sitting between them. The germline gives CDR1 LGHDT, CDR2 YNNKEL (reference sequence). The CDR3 consists of 15 residues. As DNA, the CDR3 is TGTGCCAGCAGCCAAGCAGGGCGATCTGGAAACACCATATATTTT. Translation: CASSQAGRSGNTIYF.

This clonotype came up many times. This chain uses TRBV24-1 with TRBJ2-1, with TRBD1 identical over 8 bases. Trimming cost V 8 bases and J 5 bases; bases outside gene matches: 4. Germline V gene sequence: CDR1 KGHDR, CDR2 SFDVKD. This CDR3 spans 13 amino acids. CDR3 nucleotide sequence: TGTGCCACCATCTCGACAGGGGACAATGAGCAGTTCTTC. It is translated as CATISTGDNEQFF.

The chain links TRBV6-4 to TRBJ1-1; no definite D call. Trimming stripped 6 bases from V and 2 bases from J, with 10 bases between. The CDR3 is 13 residues long. The germline gives CDR1 MRHNA, CDR2 SNTAGT. DNA for the CDR3: TGTGCCAGCAGGTACAGCGAAAACACTGAAGCTTTCTTT. Encoded protein: CASRYSENTEAFF.

This clonotype occurred a few times. V usage is TRBV25-1 and J usage is TRBJ1-2, with TRBD1 matching over 7 bases. CDR1 is MGHDK, CDR2 SYGVNS, per germline. Trimming cost V 2 bases and J 4 bases; bases outside gene matches: 7. The CDR3 has 15 amino acids. Here the CDR3 reads CASSEEGASGYGYTF. The CDR3 nucleotides read TGTGCCAGCAGTGAAGAGGGGGCGTCTGGCTATGGCTACACCTTC.

Worth noting for this clonotype: A much larger clone differs by one base, so this may be a read error. V gene TRBV9 combines with J gene TRBJ1-3, with D unresolved. Germline V lookup: CDR1 SGDLS, CDR2 YYNGEE. This CDR3 has 12 amino acids. The CDR3 here is CTSSVDTNTIYF. The CDR3 nucleotides are TGTACCAGCAGCGTAGATACGAACACCATATATTTT.